These T cell receptor beta chains were read from a single sample in a study of T cell changes during pregnancy in multiple sclerosis. TCRdb's table, derived via immunoSEQ multiplex PCR, lists solely in-frame clones and lacks some. In the table there are some 140,000 clones, roughly 95% of which are singletons. The specimen comprised peripheral blood, sampled after pregnancy. These receptors were obtained from a female donor with multiple sclerosis, enrolled in a pregnancy study. Each CDR3 is given with its conserved first and last residue. The D gene is left open where the match is weak. Size is omitted from some rows. Given values are once, few, many or a class for expanded clones.

j_call: TRBJ1-2
d_call: -
clone_size: once
v_call: TRBV5-1
cdr3_aa: CASYRATDGYTF
cdr3_nt: TGCGCCAGCTACAGGGCCACCGATGGCTACACCTTC

j_call: TRBJ2-1
d_call: -
clone_size: -
v_call: TRBV7-3
cdr3_aa: CASSLISQADEQFF
cdr3_nt: TGTGCCAGCAGCTTAATCTCCCAGGCCGATGAGCAGTTCTTC

j_call: TRBJ1-2
d_call: -
clone_size: once
v_call: TRBV5-1
cdr3_aa: CASSLARDYGYTF
cdr3_nt: TGCGCCAGCAGCTTAGCCCGGGACTATGGCTACACCTTC

j_call: TRBJ2-5
d_call: TRBD2
clone_size: -
v_call: TRBV6-1
cdr3_aa: CASSGLAGGLTVAETQYF
cdr3_nt: TGTGCCAGCAGTGGACTAGCGGGAGGGCTTACCGTGGCTGAGACCCAGTACTTC

j_call: TRBJ2-7
d_call: TRBD1
clone_size: -
v_call: TRBV6-5
cdr3_aa: CASSNTGDEQYF
cdr3_nt: TGTGCCAGCAGTAATACAGGGGACGAGCAGTACTTC

j_call: TRBJ2-6
d_call: -
clone_size: once
v_call: TRBV19
cdr3_aa: CASSITGNRATGANVLTF
cdr3_nt: TGTGCCAGTAGTATAACGGGAAACAGGGCCACTGGGGCCAACGTCCTGACTTTC

j_call: TRBJ1-3
d_call: -
clone_size: -
v_call: TRBV6-5
cdr3_aa: CASSIDGISGNTIYF
cdr3_nt: TGTGCCAGCAGTATCGACGGGATCTCTGGAAACACCATATATTTT

j_call: TRBJ2-1
d_call: TRBD2
clone_size: -
v_call: TRBV9
cdr3_aa: CASSTGLAGGGGYNEQFF
cdr3_nt: TGTGCCAGCAGCACGGGACTAGCGGGAGGAGGTGGGTACAATGAGCAGTTCTTC

j_call: TRBJ2-3
d_call: -
clone_size: -
v_call: TRBV7-6
cdr3_aa: CASSRENTDTQYF
cdr3_nt: TGTGCCAGCAGCCGAGAAAACACAGATACGCAGTATTTT

j_call: TRBJ2-7
d_call: -
clone_size: -
v_call: TRBV6-1
cdr3_aa: CASRRGQTSYEQYF
cdr3_nt: TGTGCCAGCAGACGAGGGCAGACCTCCTACGAGCAGTACTTC

j_call: TRBJ1-1
d_call: -
clone_size: -
v_call: TRBV6-7
cdr3_aa: CASSSSYRAAEAFF
cdr3_nt: TGTGCCAGCAGTTCTTCATACAGGGCTGCTGAAGCTTTCTTT

j_call: TRBJ2-1
d_call: TRBD2
clone_size: -
v_call: TRBV28
cdr3_aa: CASSLQAGGPGEQFF
cdr3_nt: TGTGCCAGCAGTTTACAAGCGGGAGGGCCAGGTGAGCAGTTCTTC

j_call: TRBJ2-1
d_call: -
clone_size: -
v_call: TRBV5-1
cdr3_aa: CASSSPLSTRLLYNEQFF
cdr3_nt: TGCGCCAGCAGCTCCCCCCTATCGACTAGGCTCTTGTACAATGAGCAGTTCTTC

j_call: TRBJ2-1
d_call: -
clone_size: -
v_call: TRBV7-3
cdr3_aa: CASSLNSNEQFF
cdr3_nt: TGTGCCAGCAGCTTAAACAGCAATGAGCAGTTCTTC

j_call: TRBJ2-3
d_call: TRBD1
clone_size: -
v_call: TRBV5-1
cdr3_aa: CASSSGTGGTDTQYF
cdr3_nt: TGCGCCAGCAGCTCCGGGACAGGGGGCACAGATACGCAGTATTTT

j_call: TRBJ2-7
d_call: -
clone_size: -
v_call: TRBV29-1
cdr3_aa: CSVPNPTGSYEQYF
cdr3_nt: TGCAGCGTACCAAATCCGACCGGGAGCTACGAGCAGTACTTC

j_call: TRBJ2-1
d_call: TRBD2
clone_size: -
v_call: TRBV19
cdr3_aa: CASTLAGGHNEQFF
cdr3_nt: TGTGCCAGTACGTTAGCGGGAGGACACAATGAGCAGTTCTTC

j_call: TRBJ2-3
d_call: -
clone_size: once
v_call: TRBV27
cdr3_aa: CASSSTGVSIQYF
cdr3_nt: TGTGCCAGCAGTTCGACGGGAGTGAGTATACAGTATTTT

j_call: TRBJ1-1
d_call: TRBD1
clone_size: -
v_call: TRBV29-1
cdr3_aa: CSDDRGTEAFF
cdr3_nt: TGCAGCGACGACAGGGGTACTGAAGCTTTCTTT

j_call: TRBJ2-3
d_call: -
clone_size: once
v_call: TRBV7-6
cdr3_aa: CASSLLARGAGAPDTQYF
cdr3_nt: TGTGCCAGCAGCTTATTGGCCCGGGGGGCGGGAGCCCCAGATACGCAGTATTTT

j_call: TRBJ2-1
d_call: TRBD1
clone_size: -
v_call: TRBV9
cdr3_aa: CASSFVPGTGGDSYNEQFF
cdr3_nt: TGTGCCAGCAGCTTCGTCCCGGGGACAGGGGGAGACTCCTACAATGAGCAGTTCTTC

j_call: TRBJ1-5
d_call: TRBD1
clone_size: -
v_call: TRBV6-5
cdr3_aa: CASTQSRAGGPQHF
cdr3_nt: TGTGCCAGCACCCAAAGTCGGGCAGGGGGGCCCCAGCATTTT

j_call: TRBJ2-3
d_call: TRBD2
clone_size: -
v_call: TRBV29-1
cdr3_aa: CSTHLGLAGGTYTDTQYF
cdr3_nt: TGCAGCACACATCTGGGACTAGCGGGAGGGACTTACACAGATACGCAGTATTTT

j_call: TRBJ2-2
d_call: TRBD2
clone_size: -
v_call: TRBV2
cdr3_aa: CASSMTSGNTGELFF
cdr3_nt: TGTGCCAGCAGTATGACTAGCGGGAACACCGGGGAGCTGTTTTTT

j_call: TRBJ1-1
d_call: -
clone_size: -
v_call: TRBV28
cdr3_aa: CASSSGGGTEAFF
cdr3_nt: TGTGCCAGCAGTTCCGGGGGGGGGACTGAAGCTTTCTTT

j_call: TRBJ2-5
d_call: -
clone_size: -
v_call: TRBV4-2
cdr3_aa: CASSQGGASEQETQYF
cdr3_nt: TGTGCCAGCAGCCAAGGTGGGGCAAGCGAACAAGAGACCCAGTACTTC

j_call: TRBJ2-5
d_call: -
clone_size: -
v_call: TRBV6-5
cdr3_aa: CASSTSLGSVTQYF
cdr3_nt: TGTGCCAGCAGTACCTCTCTGGGCTCTGTGACCCAGTACTTC

j_call: TRBJ2-1
d_call: TRBD2
clone_size: -
v_call: TRBV27
cdr3_aa: CASSLSGSSYNEQFF
cdr3_nt: TGTGCCAGCAGTTTAAGCGGGAGCTCCTACAATGAGCAGTTCTTC

j_call: TRBJ2-7
d_call: -
clone_size: -
v_call: TRBV9
cdr3_aa: CASSVGLYGEQYF
cdr3_nt: TGTGCCAGCAGCGTAGGTCTTTACGGGGAGCAGTACTTC

j_call: TRBJ2-3
d_call: TRBD2
clone_size: -
v_call: TRBV5-1
cdr3_aa: CASSSRLAGDTDTQYF
cdr3_nt: TGCGCCAGCAGCTCAAGACTAGCGGGAGACACAGATACGCAGTATTTT

j_call: TRBJ2-3
d_call: -
clone_size: -
v_call: TRBV20-1
cdr3_aa: CSASPVDTQYF
cdr3_nt: TGCAGTGCTAGCCCCGTAGATACGCAGTATTTT

j_call: TRBJ2-1
d_call: TRBD2
clone_size: -
v_call: TRBV30
cdr3_aa: CAWRIAGAGNEQFF
cdr3_nt: TGTGCCTGGAGGATTGCGGGAGCGGGCAATGAGCAGTTCTTC

j_call: TRBJ2-7
d_call: -
clone_size: many
v_call: TRBV6-1
cdr3_aa: CASKDSTVSYEQYF
cdr3_nt: TGTGCCAGCAAGGACAGTACCGTCTCCTACGAGCAGTACTTC

j_call: TRBJ1-2
d_call: TRBD1
clone_size: -
v_call: TRBV28
cdr3_aa: CASSLTGQGNYGYTF
cdr3_nt: TGTGCCAGCAGTTTGACCGGACAGGGGAACTATGGCTACACCTTC

j_call: TRBJ2-7
d_call: -
clone_size: -
v_call: TRBV5-1
cdr3_aa: CASSPLAGSSYEQYF
cdr3_nt: TGCGCCAGCAGCCCGCTGGCGGGGAGCTCCTACGAGCAGTACTTC

j_call: TRBJ2-7
d_call: TRBD2
clone_size: -
v_call: TRBV5-1
cdr3_aa: CASTQRGGGAYEQYF
cdr3_nt: TGCGCCAGCACCCAACGGGGGGGAGGGGCCTACGAGCAGTACTTC

j_call: TRBJ1-1
d_call: TRBD1
clone_size: -
v_call: TRBV4-3
cdr3_aa: CASSQWRTGVAQTGEAFF
cdr3_nt: TGCGCCAGCAGCCAATGGAGGACAGGGGTGGCCCAAACGGGTGAAGCTTTCTTT

j_call: TRBJ2-5
d_call: TRBD2
clone_size: -
v_call: TRBV30
cdr3_aa: CAGRAGETQYF
cdr3_nt: TGTGCCGGGAGGGCAGGGGAGACCCAGTACTTC

j_call: TRBJ2-7
d_call: TRBD1
clone_size: -
v_call: TRBV5-4
cdr3_aa: CASSVSGGGWSYEQYF
cdr3_nt: TGTGCCAGCAGCGTGTCAGGGGGCGGATGGTCCTACGAGCAGTACTTC

j_call: TRBJ2-3
d_call: TRBD2
clone_size: once
v_call: TRBV5-4
cdr3_aa: CASSLEAGTSTADTQYF
cdr3_nt: TGTGCCAGCAGCTTGGAAGCCGGGACTAGCACCGCAGATACGCAGTATTTT

j_call: TRBJ2-2
d_call: -
clone_size: -
v_call: TRBV2
cdr3_aa: CARGRASTGELFF
cdr3_nt: TGTGCCAGGGGCAGGGCGAGCACCGGGGAGCTGTTTTTT

j_call: TRBJ2-7
d_call: TRBD2
clone_size: -
v_call: TRBV5-4
cdr3_aa: CASSLGTSGMGEQYF
cdr3_nt: TGTGCCAGCAGCCTCGGGACTAGCGGGATGGGCGAGCAGTACTTC

j_call: TRBJ2-1
d_call: TRBD2
clone_size: -
v_call: TRBV27
cdr3_aa: CASSPGLVGEQFF
cdr3_nt: TGTGCCAGCAGCCCGGGACTAGTAGGCGAGCAGTTCTTC

j_call: TRBJ2-5
d_call: TRBD2
clone_size: once
v_call: TRBV6-5
cdr3_aa: CAAREGEKTQYF
cdr3_nt: TGTGCCGCGAGGGAGGGAGAGAAGACCCAGTACTTC

j_call: TRBJ1-2
d_call: -
clone_size: -
v_call: TRBV7-2
cdr3_aa: CASSSGVIGSYGYTF
cdr3_nt: TGTGCCAGCAGCTCAGGGGTCATTGGATCCTATGGCTACACCTTC

j_call: TRBJ2-5
d_call: -
clone_size: -
v_call: TRBV2
cdr3_aa: CASIEGKPETQYF
cdr3_nt: TGTGCCAGCATAGAGGGAAAGCCAGAGACCCAGTACTTC

j_call: TRBJ1-5
d_call: TRBD1
clone_size: -
v_call: TRBV28
cdr3_aa: CASRPPDRGGNQPQHF
cdr3_nt: TGTGCCAGCAGACCCCCCGACAGGGGTGGGAATCAGCCCCAGCATTTT

j_call: TRBJ2-7
d_call: TRBD2
clone_size: -
v_call: TRBV28
cdr3_aa: CATVRDYPYEQYF
cdr3_nt: TGTGCCACAGTTCGGGACTACCCCTACGAGCAGTACTTC

j_call: TRBJ1-5
d_call: -
clone_size: -
v_call: TRBV5-6
cdr3_aa: CASSLGGSNQPQHF
cdr3_nt: TGTGCCAGCAGCTTGGGAGGGAGCAATCAGCCCCAGCATTTT

j_call: TRBJ2-1
d_call: -
clone_size: -
v_call: TRBV5-1
cdr3_aa: CASSLELGYYNEQFF
cdr3_nt: TGCGCCAGCAGCTTGGAACTAGGGTACTACAATGAGCAGTTCTTC

j_call: TRBJ2-1
d_call: TRBD1
clone_size: once
v_call: TRBV28
cdr3_aa: CASSDPLGQGAYNEQFF
cdr3_nt: TGTGCCAGCAGTGACCCCCTAGGACAGGGGGCCTACAATGAGCAGTTCTTC